The entry below gives a single T cell receptor (beta chain) sequence along with its context. Its antigen is not identified. These data are taken from a study of cytomegalovirus exposure and HLA in healthy donors. Study-wide points: An assumption of roughly uniform sequencing depth across donors underlay the presence/absence analyses. Of the V segments, some could not be distinguished, including TRBV6-2 and TRBV6-3, and were excluded. Some public TCRs appeared in many individuals, while most sequences were rare. In a later analysis, DRB1 alleles had the most associated TCRs; HLA-C alleles the fewest.

PCR was performed using 60 Vbeta and 13 Jbeta primers. Using immunoSEQ multiplex PCR, the repertoire was profiled, and TCRdb retains in-frame clones only, with some absent. The sample holds 80,000 to 100,000 clones, more than 60% seen once. The CDR3 runs to 14 residues. CDR1 is MNHEY and CDR2 is SVGAGI in the germline V gene. Trimming cost V 2 bases and J 5 bases; bases outside gene matches: 2. The sequenced sample consisted of PBMCs. The receptor comes from a man aged 50 to 60 in good health and CMV-seronegative. The chain couples TRBV6-5 to TRBJ2-5; 10 bases line up with TRBD1. Here the CDR3 reads CASSYGTGDETQYF. CDR3 in DNA: TGTGCCAGCAGTTACGGGACAGGGGATGAGACCCAGTACTTC.